This section outlines one T cell receptor (beta chain) sequence together with its context. The PCR made use of 60 Vbeta and 13 Jbeta primers. Here immunoSEQ multiplex PCR was the method, and the copy in TCRdb shows in-frame clones only, minus some. The repertoire consists of more than 150,000 clones, with approximately 80% occurring once and the leading ten covering approximately 1.5%. The sample is drawn from a study of cytomegalovirus exposure and HLA in healthy donors. The CDR3 runs to 17 residues. The J segment lost 0 bases and the V segment lost 0 bases, leaving 7 bases of the junction unmatched. Germline CDR1 is SGHRS and CDR2 is YFSETQ.

Sequencing was done on a sample of PBMCs. The receptor was isolated from a woman aged 18-30 years in good health and CMV-seronegative. The V and J genes are TRBV5-1 and TRBJ1-1; 8 bases are a match to TRBD1. The CDR3 reads CASSLVPLDRVNTEAFF. CDR3 coding DNA: TGCGCCAGCAGCTTGGTCCCCCTGGACAGGGTGAACACTGAAGCTTTCTTT.